This T cell receptor (beta chain) was sequenced for a study of blood T cell repertoires in COVID-19. Study as a whole: Acute and convalescent COVID-19 samples came from the United States, Italy and Spain. From T cells, B-cell-depleted T cells, or PBMCs came the material, which was cDNA or gDNA.

Germline CDR1 SQVTM, CDR2 ANQGSEA. V was pared by 2 bases and J by 4 bases, with 7 bases of the junction left unmatched. The CDR3 has 15 residues. The authors' processing: It was from reference gene primer amplification that nucleated cell counts were estimated. Sequenced by immunoSEQ multiplex PCR; TCRdb stores in-frame clones only, minus some. V and J calls and clone size are as listed in that table; D and trimming were resolved from the DNA. The data show roughly 150,000 clones, with 78% seen just once and approximately 9.9% held by the top ten. The chain employs TRBV29-1 and TRBJ1-2; 10 bases are a match to TRBD1. Sequencing was carried out using peripheral blood. This TCR came from a man aged 55-75 years who had recovered from COVID-19. CDR3 DNA sequence: TGCAGCGTTGAAAGGTCGGGACAGGGGACCTATGGCTACACCTTC. The encoded protein is CSVERSGQGTYGYTF.